This TCR beta chain was sequenced for a study of PD-1 blockade in classical Hodgkin lymphoma. Turning to this clone: Its antigen remains unknown.

Study findings and constraints: Undefined causes, possibly disease activity or prior therapy, underlie the repertoire differences. Compared with healthy donors, newly diagnosed patients reportedly showed lower baseline TCR diversity.

Profiled with immunoSEQ multiplex PCR; TCRdb holds only in-frame clones, not every one. The sample contains over 20,000 clones, more than 75% of which appear only once. Germline CDR1 is MGHRA and CDR2 is YSYEKL. Trimming removed 5 bases at V and 2 bases at J, with 13 bases between. This CDR3 contains 15 residues. This sample's time point: newly diagnosed, previously untreated cHL patient sample. CD8+ T cells were isolated from thawed PBMCs by magnetic negative selection. The source of this sequence is a human donor with classical Hodgkin lymphoma. This rearrangement joins TRBV4-1 to TRBJ1-5; D is possibly TRBD1 (6 bases). Sequenced input: CD8+ T cells from blood. DNA for the CDR3: TGCGCCAGCAGCGAGGAGGGGGGTCGCAATCAGCCCCAGCATTTT. It codes for CASSEEGGRNQPQHF.